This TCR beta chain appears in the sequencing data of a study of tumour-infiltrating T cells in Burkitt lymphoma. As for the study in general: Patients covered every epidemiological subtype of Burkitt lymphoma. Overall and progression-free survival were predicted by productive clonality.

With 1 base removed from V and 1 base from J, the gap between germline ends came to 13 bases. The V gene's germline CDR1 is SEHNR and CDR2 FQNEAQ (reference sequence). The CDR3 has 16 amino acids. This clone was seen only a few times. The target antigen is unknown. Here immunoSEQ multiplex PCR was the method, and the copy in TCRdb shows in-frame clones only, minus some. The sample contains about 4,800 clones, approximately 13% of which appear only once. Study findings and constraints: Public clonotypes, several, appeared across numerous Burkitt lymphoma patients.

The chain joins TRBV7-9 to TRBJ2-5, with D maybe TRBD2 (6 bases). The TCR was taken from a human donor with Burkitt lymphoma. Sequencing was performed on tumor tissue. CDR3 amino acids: CASSLVKGRGQETQYF. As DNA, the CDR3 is TGTGCCAGCAGCTTAGTGAAAGGGCGGGGCCAAGAGACCCAGTACTTC.